Sequencing of this TCR beta chain was carried out in a study of T cell responses to AZD1222 COVID-19 vaccine. The assay was immunoSEQ multiplex PCR, and TCRdb's table has in-frame clones only and misses some. The table has 75,000 to 100,000 clones, around 86% seen once. Study-wide findings and caveats: A mostly white British donor set with more females was recruited, and clonal diversity was possibly underestimated.

On this clone itself: Its antigen is undetermined.

The CDR3 is 14 amino acids. Germline CDR1 is SGHTA and CDR2 is FQGNSA. V shed 3 bases and J shed 6 bases, with 11 bases lying between them. The sequences come from peripheral blood, collected on day 0 of AZD1222 vaccination. This clonotype was sampled from an adult in good health. The chain is built from TRBV7-2 and TRBJ2-2, with D maybe TRBD2 (5 bases). The CDR3 region is CASSFGIGSGELFF. The CDR3 DNA reads as TGTGCCAGCAGCTTCGGGATAGGGTCCGGGGAGCTGTTTTTT. The full variable domain, in which reference TRBV7-2 and TRBJ2-2 provide the parts outside the CDR3, is GAGVSQSPSNKVTEKGKDVELRCDPISGHTALYWYRQSLGQGLEFLIYFQGNSAPDKSGLPSDRFSAERTGGSVSTLTIQRTQQEDSAVYLCASSFGIGSGELFFGEGSRLTVL.